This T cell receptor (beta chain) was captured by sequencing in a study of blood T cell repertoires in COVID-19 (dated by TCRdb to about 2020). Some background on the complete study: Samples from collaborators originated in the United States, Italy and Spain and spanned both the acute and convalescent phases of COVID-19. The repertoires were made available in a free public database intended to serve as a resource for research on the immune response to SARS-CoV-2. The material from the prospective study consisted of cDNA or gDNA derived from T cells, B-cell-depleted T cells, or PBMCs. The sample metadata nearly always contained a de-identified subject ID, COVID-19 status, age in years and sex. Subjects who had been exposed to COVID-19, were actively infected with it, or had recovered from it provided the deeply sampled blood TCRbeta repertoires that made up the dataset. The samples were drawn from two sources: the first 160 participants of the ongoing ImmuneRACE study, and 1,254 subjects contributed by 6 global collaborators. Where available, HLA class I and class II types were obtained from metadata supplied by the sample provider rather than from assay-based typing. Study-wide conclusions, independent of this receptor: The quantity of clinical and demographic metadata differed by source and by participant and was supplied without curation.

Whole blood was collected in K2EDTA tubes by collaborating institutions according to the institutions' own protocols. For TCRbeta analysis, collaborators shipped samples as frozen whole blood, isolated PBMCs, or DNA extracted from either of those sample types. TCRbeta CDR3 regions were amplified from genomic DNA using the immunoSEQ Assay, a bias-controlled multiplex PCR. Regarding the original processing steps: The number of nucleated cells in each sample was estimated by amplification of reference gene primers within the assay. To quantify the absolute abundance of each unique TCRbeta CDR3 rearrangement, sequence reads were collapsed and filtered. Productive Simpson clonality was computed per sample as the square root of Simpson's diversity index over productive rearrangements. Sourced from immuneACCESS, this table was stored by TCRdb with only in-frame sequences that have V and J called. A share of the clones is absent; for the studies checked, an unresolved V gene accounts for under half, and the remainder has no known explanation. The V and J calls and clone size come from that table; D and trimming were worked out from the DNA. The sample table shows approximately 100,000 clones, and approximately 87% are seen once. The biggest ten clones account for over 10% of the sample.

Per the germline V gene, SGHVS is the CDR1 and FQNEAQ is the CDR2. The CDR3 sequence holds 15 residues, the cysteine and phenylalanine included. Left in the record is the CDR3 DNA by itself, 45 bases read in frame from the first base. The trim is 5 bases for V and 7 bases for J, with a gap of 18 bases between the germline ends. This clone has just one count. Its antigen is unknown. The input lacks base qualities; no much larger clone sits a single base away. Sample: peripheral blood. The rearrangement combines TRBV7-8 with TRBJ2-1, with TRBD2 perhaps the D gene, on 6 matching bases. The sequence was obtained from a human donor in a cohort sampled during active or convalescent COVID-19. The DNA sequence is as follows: TGTGCCAGCAGCCCATGGGGGACTCCCCCTAATGAGCAGTTCTTC. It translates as CASSPWGTPPNEQFF. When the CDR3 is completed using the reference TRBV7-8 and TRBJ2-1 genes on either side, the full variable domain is GAGVSQSPRYKVAKRGQDVALRCDPISGHVSLFWYQQALGQGPEFLTYFQNEAQLDKSGLPSDRFFAERPEGSVSTLKIQRTQQEDSAVYLCASSPWGTPPNEQFFGPGTRLTVL.